Listed here are 22 T cell receptor beta chains from one sample, sequenced in a study of T cell responses to AZD1222 COVID-19 vaccine (dated by TCRdb to about 2021). Reading the label with the study, this specimen's time point is: baseline before first vaccination. Library generation was performed with the immunoSEQ multiplex PCR assay. TCRdb's version of the immuneACCESS table is confined to in-frame rearrangements and falls short of the full clone set. An unresolved V gene accounts for under half of the shortfall where checked; the remainder is of unknown origin. Within this sample are about 130,000 clones, with around nine tenths of them counted one time only. The ten largest clones take up 1.9% of the sample. The input for sequencing was peripheral blood, taken on day 0 of AZD1222 vaccination. The receptor source for this set is an adult in good health.

The genes are TRBV29-1 and TRBJ1-5; D is possibly TRBD1 (5 bases). V gave up 4 bases and J gave up 4 bases, with 11 bases separating them. Germline V lookup: CDR1 SQVTM, CDR2 ANQGSEA. The CDR3 consists of 13 residues. The CDR3 reads CSVVQGGNQPQHF. The CDR3 bases are TGCAGCGTTGTGCAGGGCGGTAATCAGCCCCAGCATTTT.

The V gene is TRBV24-1, the J gene TRBJ1-6; D is perhaps TRBD1 (5 bases). Germline V CDR1 and CDR2: KGHDR, SFDVKD. Trimming left V 5 bases short and J 5 bases short, with 9 bases between. The CDR3 runs to 14 residues. CDR3 sequence (DNA): TGTGCCACCAGTGGGGGGTCCGATAATTCACCCCTCCACTTT. Protein: CATSGGSDNSPLHF.

This clone is a singleton in its sample. V gene TRBV30 combines with J gene TRBJ1-6; the D gene is possibly TRBD1 (6 bases). The CDR3 contains 11 residues. Per the germline V gene, CDR1 is GTSNPN and CDR2 is SVGIG (reference sequence). Trimming left V 5 bases short and J 14 bases short, with 13 bases between. CDR3 coding DNA: TGTGCCTGGCGGAGGGACAAAGCCCTCCACTTT. Its translation: CAWRRDKALHF.

The chain recombines TRBV28 with TRBJ2-1, with 7 bases that match TRBD1. Germline loops: CDR1 MDHEN, CDR2 SYDVKM. This CDR3 is built from 15 residues. V was clipped by 6 bases and J by 0 bases; unmatched bases: 5. In nucleotides, the CDR3 is TGTGCCAGCAGCGCAGGGGGTAGCTCCTACAATGAGCAGTTCTTC. It codes for CASSAGGSSYNEQFF.

V gene TRBV7-9 combines with J gene TRBJ1-1; D is unclear. V lost 1 base, J lost 2 bases, and 11 bases lay in between. The CDR3 totals 15 residues. Germline CDR1 is SEHNR and CDR2 is FQNEAQ (reference sequence). The CDR3 sequence: CASSLETATNTEAFF. The CDR3 region has the DNA TGTGCCAGCAGCTTAGAAACAGCAACCAACACTGAAGCTTTCTTT.

The chain recombines TRBV19 with TRBJ2-7; D is unclear. There are 11 residues in the CDR3. The germline V gene encodes CDR1 LNHDA and CDR2 SQIVND (reference sequence). V lost 4 bases and J 3 bases, leaving 4 bases between the germline ends. The DNA for the CDR3 is TGTGCCAGTAGTAACAGCTACGAGCAGTACTTC. This codes for CASSNSYEQYF.

This chain joins TRBV4-3 and TRBJ1-1; D ambiguous. The ends were cut back, 0 bases at V and 1 base at J, with 9 bases in the middle. There are 15 residues in the CDR3. Germline V gives CDR1 LGHNA, CDR2 YSLEER. CDR3 nucleotide sequence: TGCGCCAGCAGCCAAGAGTTGACGGGGAACACTGAAGCTTTCTTT. Amino acid sequence: CASSQELTGNTEAFF.

This clone was recorded a few times. The chain has TRBV7-2 and TRBJ2-4, with TRBD2 identical over 13 bases. Unmatched junction bases numbered 7, after V lost 5 bases and J lost 0 bases. Germline assignment: CDR1 SGHTA and CDR2 FQGNSA. This CDR3 contains 18 residues. CDR3: CASSQLAGGSLAKNIQYF. The CDR3 DNA sequence: TGTGCCAGCAGCCAACTAGCGGGGGGGTCTCTAGCCAAAAACATTCAGTACTTC.

V and J are TRBV6-5 and TRBJ2-7; tentative D call: TRBD2 (5 bases). CDR3 length: 15 amino acids. V was cut by 2 bases and J by 5 bases, with 16 bases left in between. The germline gives CDR1 MNHEY, CDR2 SVGAGI. The CDR3 DNA sequence: TGTGCCAGCAGTTACCTCGCGGCCCCCGGGAACGAGCAGTACTTC. Amino acid sequence: CASSYLAAPGNEQYF.

The chain carries TRBV27 and TRBJ2-5; a possible D gene is TRBD2 (7 bases). V lost 5 bases, J lost 4 bases, and 14 bases lay in between. The CDR3 runs to 14 residues. Germline CDR1 MNHEY, CDR2 SMNVEV (reference sequence). CDR3 region: CASSLGGLGETQYF. The CDR3, as DNA: TGTGCCAGCAGTCTCGGGGGGCTGGGAGAGACCCAGTACTTC.

The V and J genes are TRBV12-5 and TRBJ1-5, with D perhaps TRBD1 (5 bases). The V and J ends lost 5 bases and 0 bases respectively, with 17 bases between them. The CDR3 is 17 residues long. The germline CDR1 and CDR2 sequences are LGHNT and FRNRAP. The chain's CDR3 is CASGAADSWDSNQPQHF. For the CDR3, the DNA is TGTGCTAGTGGTGCCGCTGACAGCTGGGATAGCAATCAGCCCCAGCATTTT.

The chain links TRBV28 to TRBJ2-7; 8 bases are shared with TRBD2. CDR1 and CDR2 (germline): MDHEN, SYDVKM. The CDR3 length is 15 residues. J lost 3 bases, V lost 4 bases, and 8 bases had no gene match. This CDR3 reads CASSSREGWIYEQYF. The CDR3, as DNA: TGTGCCAGCAGTTCCCGGGAGGGTTGGATCTACGAGCAGTACTTC.

V usage is TRBV15 and J usage is TRBJ2-2; TRBD1 aligns across 9 bases. This CDR3 region has 16 residues. Germline V gene sequence: CDR1 LNHNV, CDR2 YYDKDF (reference sequence). Germline trimming cut 2 bases from V and 1 base from J; bases unmatched to any gene: 2. CDR3 bases: TGTGCCACCAGCAGATGGACAGGGGTGAACACCGGGGAGCTGTTTTTT. Its translation: CATSRWTGVNTGELFF. The full variable domain, in which reference TRBV15 and TRBJ2-2 provide the parts outside the CDR3, is DAMVIQNPRYQVTQFGKPVTLSCSQTLNHNVMYWYQQKSSQAPKLLFHYYDKDFNNEADTPDNFQSRRPNTSFCFLDIRSPGLGDTAMYLCATSRWTGVNTGELFFGEGSRLTVL.

In this sample, this clone turned up a few times. This rearrangement joins TRBV6-1 to TRBJ1-2; D is undetermined. The CDR3 consists of 14 residues. Trimming shortened V by 3 bases and J by 2 bases, and 10 bases separated the two germline ends. Per germline, CDR1 MNHNS and CDR2 SASEGT. For the CDR3, the DNA is TGTGCCAGCAGTGAGATGGTTGCGAACTATGGCTACACCTTC. It translates to CASSEMVANYGYTF.

This chain joins TRBV2 and TRBJ2-1; 7 nucleotides agree with TRBD1. Germline V gene lookup returns CDR1 SNHLY and CDR2 FYNNEI. With V trimmed by 4 bases and J by 0 bases, 6 bases remained unmatched. CDR3 size: 16 residues. CDR3 bases: TGTGCCAGCAGTGGGGCACAGGGGAACTCCTACAATGAGCAGTTCTTC. Protein product: CASSGAQGNSYNEQFF.

The rearrangement uses TRBV5-6 and TRBJ1-2; no firm D call. This CDR3 region has 14 residues. The V and J ends lost 3 bases and 2 bases respectively, with 11 bases between them. Germline loops: CDR1 SGHDT, CDR2 YYEEEE. Here the CDR3 reads CASSSLDPNYGYTF. CDR3 nucleotides: TGTGCCAGCAGCTCCTTGGACCCAAACTATGGCTACACCTTC.

As concerns this clone: One end of the junction varies from germline; a read error may be responsible. V and J are TRBV6-4 and TRBJ2-7; perhaps TRBD2 as D (5 bases). There are 17 residues in the CDR3. Germline V gene lookup returns CDR1 MRHNA and CDR2 SNTAGT. CDR3 region: CASRDSIEDSRSYEQYF. The CDR3 bases are TGTGCCAGCAGGGACTCGATTGAGGACTCTCGCTCCTACGAGCAGTACTTC.

The chain recombines TRBV6-2 or TRBV6-3 with TRBJ1-2, with D tentatively TRBD1 (5 bases). V was cut by 4 bases and J by 1 base, with 13 bases left in between. Germline CDR1 and CDR2: MNHEY and SVGEGT. This CDR3 region has 15 residues. The CDR3, as DNA: TGTGCCAGCAGTTTCACAGGCCACCATAACTATGGCTACACCTTC. Amino acids: CASSFTGHHNYGYTF.

This chain joins TRBV9 and TRBJ2-1; 8 bases are a match to TRBD2. The germline CDR1 and CDR2 sequences are SGDLS and YYNGEE. CDR3 length: 15 residues. V dropped 1 base and J dropped 10; count of bases not matched to a gene: 10. CDR3 DNA sequence: TGTGCCAGCAGCGTATTTCCCGGGAGGGCCAGGGAGCAGTTCTTC. Translated, it gives CASSVFPGRAREQFF.

The CDR3 DNA reads as TGTGCCAGCAGCCTAAGGTGGACAGGAAACAATGAGCAGTTCTTC. Its protein product is CASSLRWTGNNEQFF. This chain uses TRBV4-2 with TRBJ2-1, with 7 bases identical to TRBD1. The V segment lost 4 bases and the J segment 5 bases; nucleotides outside the gene matches: 8. Germline CDR1 and CDR2: LGHNA and YNFKEQ. The CDR3 is 15 residues long.

This clone was counted a few times. This chain joins TRBV7-9 and TRBJ1-6; D unresolved. Germline V gene lookup returns CDR1 SEHNR and CDR2 FQNEAQ (reference sequence). CDR3 length: 15 amino acids. Trimming pared 4 bases from V and 8 bases from J, leaving 15 bases between. CDR3 residues: CASSSPSGIDSPLHF. The DNA for the CDR3 is TGTGCCAGCAGCTCCCCCTCCGGGATAGATTCACCCCTCCACTTT.

Concerning this clone: The sample contains more than one DNA sequence encoding this CDR3. The chain joins TRBV30 to TRBJ1-2, with a weak D call TRBD1 (5 bases). The CDR3 covers 13 residues. CDR1 and CDR2 from the germline V gene are GTSNPN and SVGIG (reference sequence). V lost 0 bases to trimming and J lost 7 bases, with 12 bases between them. CDR3 DNA: TGTGCCTGGAGTGTACAAGGGAGGGGTGGCTACACCTTC. Translation: CAWSVQGRGGYTF.